Below, 15 T cell receptor beta chains from the same sample are listed, as sequenced in a study of T cell responses to AZD1222 COVID-19 vaccine. Repertoires were generated with immunoSEQ multiplex PCR, while TCRdb's copy carries only in-frame clones and drops some. The repertoire holds approximately 140,000 clones, with over 85% as singletons. Material: peripheral blood, obtained on day 0 of AZD1222 vaccination. These receptors all come from an adult in good health.

The sample holds a few counts of this clone. V gene TRBV14 combines with J gene TRBJ1-3, with TRBD1 as a possible D gene (5 bases). Deletions cut 4 bases from V and 4 bases from J, with 11 bases between. Germline V gene data show CDR1 as SGHDN and CDR2 as FVKESK. CDR3 length: 14 amino acids. Written as DNA, the CDR3 is TGTGCCAGCAGCCCCTGGACACAGGGAAACACCATATATTTT. It codes for CASSPWTQGNTIYF.

The V gene is TRBV5-1, the J gene TRBJ1-2, with 8 bases lining up with TRBD1. Germline CDR1 reads SGHRS; CDR2 reads YFSETQ. V lost 4 bases, J lost 3 bases, and 5 bases stayed unmatched. The CDR3 spans 14 residues. The CDR3 coding sequence is TGCGCCAGCAGCCCAGGGGGACAGGACTATGGCTACACCTTC. Encoded protein: CASSPGGQDYGYTF.

This chain links TRBV29-1 with TRBJ2-3, with TRBD1 matching over 8 bases. This CDR3 has 15 amino acids. V lost 2 bases, J lost 1 base, and 5 bases stayed unmatched. From germline, CDR1 is SQVTM and CDR2 ANQGSEA. CDR3 region: CSVEPQGVGTDTQYF. As DNA, the CDR3 is TGCAGCGTTGAACCACAGGGGGTTGGCACAGATACGCAGTATTTT.

The rearrangement joins TRBV5-1 to TRBJ2-3; 9 positions match TRBD1. The CDR3 covers 18 residues. Germline CDR1 SGHRS, CDR2 YFSETQ. Unmatched junction bases numbered 17, after V lost 5 bases and J lost 4 bases. The CDR3 DNA is TGCGCCAGCAGGCTCACCAGGACAGGGGTTTCGGCTTCAGATACGCAGTATTTT. It specifies CASRLTRTGVSASDTQYF. The full variable domain, with the rest looked up from reference TRBV5-1 and TRBJ2-3, is KAGVTQTPRYLIKTRGQQVTLSCSPISGHRSVSWYQQTPGQGLQFLFEYFSETQRNKGNFPGRFSGRQFSNSRSEMNVSTLELGDSALYLCASRLTRTGVSASDTQYFGPGTRLTVL.

This clone appeared a few times. V gene TRBV3-1 (or the pseudogene TRBV3-2) combines with J gene TRBJ1-2, with D possibly matching TRBD1 (6 bases). V lost 4 bases and J lost 3, with 12 bases in between. Looked up from germline, CDR1 is LGHDT and CDR2 is YNNKEL (reference sequence). This CDR3 region has 14 residues. This CDR3 reads CASSLLSGDYGYTF. In DNA form, the CDR3 reads TGTGCCAGCAGCCTCTTGTCAGGGGACTATGGCTACACCTTC.

The CDR3 nucleotides are TGCGCCAGCAGCTTAAGTGGCGGGAGAGGAAACGAGCAGTACTTC. Its translation is CASSLSGGRGNEQYF. The rearrangement joins TRBV5-1 to TRBJ2-7; TRBD2 matches 7 bases. The CDR3 loop spans 15 amino acids. Germline V CDR1 and CDR2: SGHRS, YFSETQ. V dropped 2 bases and J dropped 5; count of bases not matched to a gene: 10.

The rearrangement links TRBV6-4 to TRBJ1-5, with D hard to call. The V gene's germline CDR1 is MRHNA and CDR2 SNTAGT. The CDR3 consists of 15 residues. With 9 bases removed from V and 0 bases from J, the gap between germline ends came to 15 bases. The CDR3: CASYGPTYSNQPQHF. For the CDR3, the DNA is TGTGCCAGTTACGGACCTACATATAGCAATCAGCCCCAGCATTTT.

The gene calls are TRBV5-8 and TRBJ1-2, with D hard to call. Germline loops: CDR1 SGHTS, CDR2 YDEGEE. The V end was cut by 4 bases, the J end by 0 bases, with 13 bases between. CDR3 length equals 15 residues. CDR3 nucleotide sequence: TGTGCCAGCAGCACATACAGTCTCGCTAACTATGGCTACACCTTC. Amino acids: CASSTYSLANYGYTF.

The chain employs TRBV7-2 and TRBJ2-7; no definite D call. V lost 4 bases and J lost 0, with 7 bases in between. Per germline, CDR1 SGHTA and CDR2 FQGNSA. The CDR3 loop spans 13 amino acids. The CDR3 reads CASSSPSSYEQYF. The DNA of the CDR3 is TGTGCCAGCAGCTCCCCGTCCTCCTACGAGCAGTACTTC.

The chain has TRBV28 and TRBJ2-2; D is unresolved. CDR1 is MDHEN and CDR2 is SYDVKM in the germline V gene. CDR3 length equals 12 residues. Trimming shortened V by 5 bases and J by 7 bases, and 8 bases separated the two germline ends. The CDR3 DNA follows: TGTGCCAGCAGTCCGCTGGGCGGGGAGCTGTTTTTT. Its protein product is CASSPLGGELFF.

This clone was observed once. Here the CDR3 DNA reads TGTGCCAGCAGTTTTAGACTAGCGCGAAACAATGAGCAGTTCTTC. The encoded protein is CASSFRLARNNEQFF. The chain recombines TRBV28 with TRBJ2-1, with 8 bases fitting TRBD2. Trimming at V came to 3 bases and at J to 5 bases, leaving 6 bases not matched to a gene. CDR3 length: 15 residues. Germline V lookup: CDR1 MDHEN, CDR2 SYDVKM.

The chain employs TRBV5-6 and TRBJ2-7; 9 bases align to TRBD1. V gave up 6 bases and J gave up 1 base; unmatched junction bases: 11. This CDR3 has 16 residues. CDR1 SGHDT and CDR2 YYEEEE come from the germline V gene. CDR3 nucleotides: TGTGCCAGCACCGATCTTCGGGACAGGGAGTCCTACGAGCAGTACTTC. Translated, it gives CASTDLRDRESYEQYF.

The chain joins TRBV15 to TRBJ2-1; 8 nucleotides align to TRBD1. The trim removed 5 bases at V and 0 bases at J, leaving 21 bases unmatched. Germline V gene data show CDR1 as LNHNV and CDR2 as YYDKDF (reference sequence). The length of the CDR3 is 21 residues. CDR3 DNA sequence: TGTGCCACCAGCGCCTATGGGGGCAGGGGGCCTACCCAAGGCTCCTACAATGAGCAGTTCTTC. This gives the protein CATSAYGGRGPTQGSYNEQFF.

The genes are TRBV24-1 and TRBJ1-2; D call uncertain. This CDR3 comprises 13 residues. Trimming removed 4 bases at V and 6 bases at J, with 11 bases between. Per germline, CDR1 KGHDR and CDR2 SFDVKD. CDR3 amino acids: CATSEFDGHGYTF. DNA of the CDR3: TGTGCCACCAGTGAGTTCGACGGACATGGCTACACCTTC.

This sequence joins TRBV30 and TRBJ2-5; 10 bases map to TRBD2. The trim removed 3 bases at V and 5 bases at J, leaving 9 bases unmatched. The CDR3 has 15 residues. Germline V gene lookup returns CDR1 GTSNPN and CDR2 SVGIG (reference sequence). The CDR3 protein is CAWRGSGRARETQYF. DNA of the CDR3: TGTGCCTGGAGGGGCAGCGGGAGGGCACGGGAGACCCAGTACTTC. Complete variable domain (other parts from reference TRBV30 and TRBJ2-5): SQTIHQWPATLVQPVGSPLSLECTVEGTSNPNLYWYRQAAGRGLQLLFYSVGIGQISSEVPQNLSASRPQDRQFILSSKKLLLSDSGFYLCAWRGSGRARETQYFGPGTRLLVL.